The 32 T cell receptor beta chains in this list originate from one sample, sequenced in a study of blood T cell repertoires in COVID-19. Data came from immunoSEQ multiplex PCR; TCRdb stores just in-frame clones and leaves some out. The table has fewer than 50,000 clones, around 84% seen once. The sample was peripheral blood. These TCRs come from a man in his fifties or sixties with COVID-19, enrolled during active disease.

V usage is TRBV27 and J usage is TRBJ2-4; 9 bases fit TRBD1. The J segment lost 5 bases and the V segment lost 4 bases, leaving 3 bases of the junction unmatched. Germline CDR1 is MNHEY and CDR2 is SMNVEV (reference sequence). The CDR3 loop spans 14 amino acids. The CDR3 is CASSSGTGQNIQYF. DNA of the CDR3: TGTGCCAGCAGTTCCGGGACAGGGCAAAACATTCAGTACTTC.

The chain recombines TRBV7-9 with TRBJ1-1, with TRBD1 matching 7 bases. J was trimmed by 4 bases and V by 5 bases; bases with no gene match: 10. The CDR3 consists of 15 residues. Germline lookup yields CDR1 SEHNR and CDR2 FQNEAQ (reference sequence). CDR3 coding DNA: TGTGCCAGCAGCCAAGACACAGGGGAAGGCACTGAAGCTTTCTTT. Its protein is CASSQDTGEGTEAFF.

The table lists this clone with a few counts. The chain combines TRBV27 with TRBJ1-2; maybe TRBD1 (5 bases). This CDR3 has 14 residues. Per germline, CDR1 MNHEY and CDR2 SMNVEV (reference sequence). V gave up 0 bases and J gave up 7 bases, with 12 bases separating them. DNA of the CDR3: TGTGCCAGCAGTTTATCGCAGGGTCTGGGTGGCTACACCTTC. Residues: CASSLSQGLGGYTF.

This clone has a single count. This chain connects TRBV10-3 to TRBJ2-1; 7 nucleotides line up with TRBD1. The CDR3 contains 15 residues. Germline CDR1 is ENHRY and CDR2 is SYGVKD. The V and J ends lost 3 bases and 4 bases, in that order; junction bases with no gene match: 6. CDR3 DNA sequence: TGTGCCATCAGTGATTTCACAGGGGCATACAATGAGCAGTTCTTC. Translating it yields CAISDFTGAYNEQFF.

The rearrangement uses TRBV9 and TRBJ2-2, with 7 bases that match TRBD2. CDR3 length equals 14 residues. V lost 6 bases, J lost 5 bases, and 7 bases stayed unmatched. The germline V gene encodes CDR1 SGDLS and CDR2 YYNGEE. The DNA for the CDR3 is TGTGCCAGCACCTTAGGGAGGGGTACCGGGGAGCTGTTTTTT. It specifies CASTLGRGTGELFF.

The chain is built from TRBV11-3 and TRBJ2-7, with 8 bases that match TRBD2. V was clipped by 5 bases and J by 4 bases; unmatched bases: 10. Germline V gives CDR1 SGHNT, CDR2 YENEEA. CDR3 length equals 15 residues. The CDR3, as DNA: TGTGCCAGCAGCCCCTCAAGCGGGAGTGCTTACGAGCAGTACTTC. Its translation: CASSPSSGSAYEQYF.

The chain couples TRBV4-3 to TRBJ2-1, with TRBD1 identical over 9 bases. The germline V gene encodes CDR1 LGHNA and CDR2 YSLEER. The V and J ends lost 3 bases and 10 bases, in that order; junction bases with no gene match: 10. The CDR3 contains 15 residues. The CDR3 DNA is TGCGCCAGCAGCCAGAATTACCGGGACAGGGAAGAGCAGTTCTTC. Translated, it gives CASSQNYRDREEQFF.

V gene TRBV30 combines with J gene TRBJ1-1, with TRBD1 identical over 8 bases. Germline CDR1 reads GTSNPN; CDR2 reads SVGIG (reference sequence). V lost 3 bases to trimming and J lost 3 bases; unmatched junction nucleotides: 6. The CDR3 is 14 residues long. This CDR3 reads CAWSVDRAYTEAFF. CDR3 coding DNA: TGTGCCTGGAGCGTGGACAGGGCCTACACTGAAGCTTTCTTT.

The chain combines TRBV29-1 with TRBJ2-7, with 16 bases that match TRBD2. Germline assignment: CDR1 SQVTM and CDR2 ANQGSEA. With V trimmed by 6 bases and J by 6 bases, 8 bases remained unmatched. The CDR3 length is 15 residues. The chain's CDR3 is CSVAGTSGRASEQYF. The CDR3 DNA reads TGCAGCGTCGCCGGGACTAGCGGGAGGGCCTCCGAGCAGTACTTC.

The chain couples TRBV6-5 to TRBJ1-2; 10 bases match TRBD1. The CDR3 is made up of 15 amino acids. The germline CDR1 and CDR2 sequences are MNHEY and SVGAGI. The ends lost 6 bases at V and 6 bases at J; junction bases unmatched: 10. The CDR3 DNA is TGTGCCAGCAGATTGGGGGCCGGGACAGGGGATGGCTACACCTTC. Amino acids: CASRLGAGTGDGYTF.

This clone has only a few counts. This rearrangement joins TRBV19 to TRBJ1-6; D gene unclear. There are 17 residues in the CDR3. Germline assignment: CDR1 LNHDA and CDR2 SQIVND (reference sequence). V was pared by 0 bases and J by 0 bases, with 9 bases between. CDR3 protein: CASSIERKSSYNSPLHF. Here the CDR3 DNA reads TGTGCCAGTAGTATAGAGCGGAAAAGCTCCTATAATTCACCCCTCCACTTT.

The J gene is TRBJ1-2, the V gene TRBV7-2; maybe TRBD1 (5 bases). This CDR3 has 15 amino acids. Trimming left V 2 bases short and J 2 bases short, with 12 bases between. Germline assignment: CDR1 SGHTA and CDR2 FQGNSA. The chain's CDR3 is CASSLRTSENYGYTF. The CDR3 DNA reads as TGTGCCAGCAGCTTACGGACATCCGAAAACTATGGCTACACCTTC.

This sequence joins TRBV21-1 and TRBJ2-5; TRBD2, as called in the table, went unchecked against the DNA. TRBV21-1 is tagged as a pseudogene. The CDR3 runs to 16 residues. The CDR3 region is CASSTSDTGTNQTQYF. In nucleotides, the CDR3 is TGTGCCAGCAGCACAAGTGATACCGGGACTAACCAGACCCAGTACTTC.

This chain joins TRBV5-6 and TRBJ2-1, with 7 bases that match TRBD1. The germline CDR1 and CDR2 sequences are SGHDT and YYEEEE. With 0 bases clipped from V and 7 bases from J, the junction kept 4 bases outside the gene matches. There are 14 residues in the CDR3. DNA of the CDR3: TGTGCCAGCAGCTTGGGGCAGGGGGTGAATGAGCAGTTCTTC. The encoded protein is CASSLGQGVNEQFF.

This chain joins TRBV27 and TRBJ2-7; perhaps TRBD1 as D (5 bases). The CDR3 runs 13 residues. The germline CDR1 and CDR2 sequences are MNHEY and SMNVEV (reference sequence). V shed 6 bases and J shed 0 bases, with 9 bases lying between them. CDR3 amino acids: CASRRDSSYEQYF. For the CDR3, the DNA is TGTGCCAGCAGAAGAGACAGCTCCTACGAGCAGTACTTC.

The CDR3 DNA reads as TGTGCCAGCAGCCACTCCGACACCATATATTTT. Residues: CASSHSDTIYF. This chain joins TRBV11-2 and TRBJ1-3; D is undetermined. The CDR3 runs 11 residues. Germline V lookup: CDR1 SGHAT, CDR2 FQNNGV. The germline V and J ends were trimmed by 5 bases and 8 bases, with 7 bases remaining between them.

This chain connects TRBV9 to TRBJ2-5; possible D gene TRBD2, 6 bases. This CDR3 spans 14 amino acids. V lost 4 bases and J 3 bases, leaving 13 bases between the germline ends. Germline CDR1 SGDLS, CDR2 YYNGEE. The DNA of the CDR3 is TGTGCCAGCAGCCCTCGGGACTCCAAAGAGACCCAGTACTTC. Protein sequence: CASSPRDSKETQYF.

The chain employs TRBV24-1 and TRBJ2-1, with 9 bases lining up with TRBD1. This CDR3 region has 16 residues. The V and J ends lost 3 bases and 7 bases, in that order; junction bases with no gene match: 9. Germline CDR1 reads KGHDR; CDR2 reads SFDVKD. The CDR3 coding sequence is TGTGCCACCAGTGATGAGGGGACAGGGAGTGGTAATGAGCAGTTCTTC. Protein: CATSDEGTGSGNEQFF.

This chain uses TRBV19 with TRBJ2-3, with a possible D match to TRBD2 (5 bases). Germline CDR1 LNHDA, CDR2 SQIVND (reference sequence). Trimming pared 3 bases from V and 4 bases from J, leaving 14 bases between. This CDR3 spans 15 amino acids. DNA for the CDR3: TGTGCCAGTAGTATCGGTGGGAGCGTCGCAGATACGCAGTATTTT. It encodes CASSIGGSVADTQYF.

This sequence joins TRBV19 and TRBJ1-1; D remains unclear. Trimming left V 3 bases short and J 1 base short, with 9 bases between. CDR3 length: 14 residues. Germline CDR1 is LNHDA and CDR2 is SQIVND (reference sequence). The chain's CDR3 is CASSMIGENTEAFF. The CDR3 DNA reads TGTGCCAGTAGTATGATCGGGGAGAACACTGAAGCTTTCTTT.

The chain uses TRBV6-5 and TRBJ2-7, with TRBD2 as a possible D gene (5 bases). The V gene's germline CDR1 is MNHEY and CDR2 SVGAGI. The CDR3 sequence is 13 residues long. CDR3 loop: CVTIGFGAYEQYF. CDR3 nucleotide sequence: TGTGTCACCATAGGGTTCGGGGCCTACGAGCAGTACTTC.

This chain links TRBV7-9 with TRBJ1-2; unclear D gene. V lost 5 bases to trimming and J lost 6 bases, with 10 bases between them. The germline CDR1 and CDR2 sequences are SEHNR and FQNEAQ (reference sequence). The CDR3 length is 12 residues. The CDR3 is CASSTSSNGYTF. CDR3 DNA: TGTGCCAGCAGCACCTCGAGTAATGGCTACACCTTC.

This clone has just one count. The genes are TRBV7-9 and TRBJ2-2, with 9 bases identical to TRBD1. The CDR3 runs 16 residues. CDR1 is SEHNR, CDR2 FQNEAQ, per germline (reference sequence). Unmatched junction bases numbered 6, after V lost 4 bases and J lost 3 bases. The CDR3 is CASSSRTGVDTGELFF. CDR3 coding DNA: TGTGCCAGCAGCTCCCGGACAGGGGTCGACACCGGGGAGCTGTTTTTT.

Written as DNA, the CDR3 is TGCGCCAGCAGGGCGGCGGGGGGGTCCTACAATGAGCAGTTCTTC. Translating it yields CASRAAGGSYNEQFF. The chain links TRBV4-1 to TRBJ2-1; TRBD2 agrees at 9 bases. The CDR3 has 15 amino acids. Trimming removed 6 bases from V and 1 base from J; junction bases left unmatched: 4. Germline CDR1 MGHRA, CDR2 YSYEKL.

V is TRBV11-3 and J is TRBJ2-3; D might be TRBD2 (5 bases). The V end lost 4 bases, the J end lost 1 base, and 6 bases lay between the germline ends. CDR1 SGHNT and CDR2 YENEEA come from the germline V gene. This CDR3 has 13 residues. The CDR3 DNA is TGTGCCAGCAGCTGGCGGGGCACAGATACGCAGTATTTT. Its translation is CASSWRGTDTQYF.

V usage is TRBV5-1 and J usage is TRBJ1-4; D ambiguous. Germline V gene sequence: CDR1 SGHRS, CDR2 YFSETQ. This CDR3 region has 15 residues. Trimming took 0 bases from V and 2 from J, leaving 8 bases between them. CDR3 sequence (DNA): TGCGCCAGCAGCTTGGTCGCGGGGACTAATGAAAAACTGTTTTTT. This sequence encodes CASSLVAGTNEKLFF. Complete variable domain (other parts from reference TRBV5-1 and TRBJ1-4): KAGVTQTPRYLIKTRGQQVTLSCSPISGHRSVSWYQQTPGQGLQFLFEYFSETQRNKGNFPGRFSGRQFSNSRSEMNVSTLELGDSALYLCASSLVAGTNEKLFFGSGTQLSVL.

V is TRBV3-1 (or the pseudogene TRBV3-2) and J is TRBJ2-1; a weak D match, TRBD2 (5 bases). V lost 3 bases, J lost 7 bases, and 16 bases lay in between. Looked up from germline, CDR1 is LGHDT and CDR2 is YNNKEL (reference sequence). This CDR3 has 15 amino acids. The CDR3: CASSHAGGLSNEQFF. CDR3 nucleotide sequence: TGTGCCAGCAGCCACGCCGGAGGATTAAGTAATGAGCAGTTCTTC.

The chain combines TRBV28 with TRBJ2-2; D may be TRBD2 (5 bases). The germline V gene has CDR1 MDHEN and CDR2 SYDVKM. The CDR3 sequence is 15 residues long. Trimming removed 3 bases at V and 2 bases at J, with 10 bases between. CDR3 in DNA: TGTGCCAGCAGTTTGGGAGAGTTCAACACCGGGGAGCTGTTTTTT. Translating gives CASSLGEFNTGELFF.

The J gene is TRBJ2-2, the V gene TRBV24-1, with 16 bases that match TRBD2. Germline V CDR1 and CDR2: KGHDR, SFDVKD. CDR3 length equals 17 residues. V shed 3 bases, J shed 7 bases, and the junction held 4 bases outside the gene matches. The CDR3 DNA reads as TGTGCCACCAGTGATACCGGGACTAGCGGGAGGGTCGGGGAGCTGTTTTTT. Its protein is CATSDTGTSGRVGELFF.

The chain links TRBV3-1 (or the pseudogene TRBV3-2) to TRBJ1-1; 8 bases are shared with TRBD1. The CDR3 contains 16 residues. CDR1 and CDR2 (germline): LGHDT, YNNKEL (reference sequence). Trimming removed 2 bases from V and 4 bases from J; junction bases left unmatched: 9. The CDR3 DNA reads TGTGCCAGCAGCCAATATCGACAGGGGTTGGTCACTGAAGCTTTCTTT. It translates to CASSQYRQGLVTEAFF.

V and J are TRBV7-9 and TRBJ1-5; no clear D. V gave up 2 bases and J gave up 2 bases, with 7 bases separating them. The CDR3 extends over 14 amino acids. CDR1 and CDR2 (germline): SEHNR, FQNEAQ (reference sequence). CDR3 protein: CASSLSGGNQPQHF. In DNA, the CDR3 is TGTGCCAGCAGCTTATCCGGGGGCAATCAGCCCCAGCATTTT.

V usage is TRBV7-8 and J usage is TRBJ1-3; 10 bases line up with TRBD1. The CDR3 length is 16 residues. Germline trimming cut 4 bases from V and 0 bases from J; bases unmatched to any gene: 3. Germline CDR1 and CDR2: SGHVS and FQNEAQ. CDR3 sequence reads: CASSSRTGGSGNTIYF. DNA of the CDR3: TGTGCCAGCAGCTCCCGGACAGGGGGCTCTGGAAACACCATATATTTT.